These 3 T cell receptor beta chains were sequenced from one sample in a study of blood T cell repertoires in COVID-19 (dated by TCRdb to 2019 to 2021). Library creation used the immunoSEQ multiplex PCR assay. In its TCRdb copy, this immuneACCESS table keeps in-frame sequences only and misses some clones. Where compared with another copy, unresolved V genes explain less than half of these, and the others have no known cause. Within this sample are under 250,000 clones, with approximately 83% of them counted one time only. The ten most abundant clones make up 3.6% of the sample. The sequencing input was PBMCs or T cells enriched from blood (not recorded which). These receptors originate from a woman aged 40 to 50 who had been exposed to COVID-19.

The rearrangement uses TRBV6-4 and TRBJ2-5; D is unresolved. The CDR3 totals 13 residues. The V gene lost 5 bases and the J gene lost 1 base, with 8 bases spanning the gap. Germline V gene data show CDR1 as MRHNA and CDR2 as SNTAGT. Here the CDR3 DNA reads TGTGCCAGCAGTCCCGGAGCCCAAGAGACCCAGTACTTC. This encodes CASSPGAQETQYF.

This rearrangement joins TRBV19 to TRBJ1-2, with 7 bases aligning to TRBD1. V shed 5 bases, J shed 1 base, and the junction held 10 bases outside the gene matches. This CDR3 is 16 amino acids long. CDR1 and CDR2 from the germline V gene are LNHDA and SQIVND (reference sequence). The CDR3 DNA reads as TGTGCCAGTAGTCCCCCGGGACAGCAACTTAACTATGGCTACACCTTC. Amino acid sequence: CASSPPGQQLNYGYTF.

The V and J genes are TRBV4-3 and TRBJ1-1; possibly TRBD1 for D (6 bases). Deletions cut 0 bases from V and 4 bases from J, with 9 bases between. CDR3 length equals 14 residues. Germline CDR1 reads LGHNA; CDR2 reads YSLEER. The CDR3 spells CASSQDLGATEAFF. CDR3 bases: TGCGCCAGCAGCCAAGATCTGGGGGCCACTGAAGCTTTCTTT.